This T cell receptor (beta chain) was found in a study of T cell responses to AZD1222 COVID-19 vaccine. General study findings and limits: Repertoire collection took place solely once the T cell response had peaked.

Generated by immunoSEQ multiplex PCR, the TCRdb table keeps only in-frame clones and is missing some. The sample table sets out around 140,000 clones. Germline CDR1 SGHNT, CDR2 YENEEA. V was clipped by 0 bases and J by 6 bases, with 17 bases between them. CDR3 length equals 16 residues. About this clone itself: Its target is unknown.

The TCR comes from an adult in good health. The J gene is TRBJ1-2, the V gene TRBV11-3, with a tentative D call TRBD1 (6 bases). The specimen sequenced was peripheral blood. The CDR3 DNA sequence: TGTGCCAGCAGCTTAGACTGGGGGACACCAAGGGATGGCTACACCTTC. It encodes CASSLDWGTPRDGYTF.